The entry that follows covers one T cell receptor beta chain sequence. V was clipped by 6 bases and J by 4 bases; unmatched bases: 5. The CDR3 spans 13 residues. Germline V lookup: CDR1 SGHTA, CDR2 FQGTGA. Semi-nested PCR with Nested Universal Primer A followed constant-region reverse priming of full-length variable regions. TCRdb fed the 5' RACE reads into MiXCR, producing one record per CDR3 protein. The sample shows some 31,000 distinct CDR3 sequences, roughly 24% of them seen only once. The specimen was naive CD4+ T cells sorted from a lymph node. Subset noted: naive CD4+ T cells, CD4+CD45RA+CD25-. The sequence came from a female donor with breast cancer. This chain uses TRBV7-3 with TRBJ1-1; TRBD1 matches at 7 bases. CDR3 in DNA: TGTGCCAGCAGTCGACAGGGCTCCACTGAAGCTTTCTTT. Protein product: CASSRQGSTEAFF.